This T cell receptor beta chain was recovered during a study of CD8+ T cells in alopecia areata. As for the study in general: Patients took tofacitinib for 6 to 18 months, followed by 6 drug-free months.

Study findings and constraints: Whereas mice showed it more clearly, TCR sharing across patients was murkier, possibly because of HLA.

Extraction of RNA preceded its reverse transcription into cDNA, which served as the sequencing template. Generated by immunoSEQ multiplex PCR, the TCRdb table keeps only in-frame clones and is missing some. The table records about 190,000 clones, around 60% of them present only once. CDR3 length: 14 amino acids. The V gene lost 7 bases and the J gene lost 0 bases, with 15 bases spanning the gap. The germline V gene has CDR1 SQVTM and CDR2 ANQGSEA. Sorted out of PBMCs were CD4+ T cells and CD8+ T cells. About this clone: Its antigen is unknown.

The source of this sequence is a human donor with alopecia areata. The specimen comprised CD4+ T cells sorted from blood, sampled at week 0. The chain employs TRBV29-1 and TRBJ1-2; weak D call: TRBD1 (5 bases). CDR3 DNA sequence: TGCAGCGCCTTTTCGCGACAGTCTAACTATGGCTACACCTTC. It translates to CSAFSRQSNYGYTF.